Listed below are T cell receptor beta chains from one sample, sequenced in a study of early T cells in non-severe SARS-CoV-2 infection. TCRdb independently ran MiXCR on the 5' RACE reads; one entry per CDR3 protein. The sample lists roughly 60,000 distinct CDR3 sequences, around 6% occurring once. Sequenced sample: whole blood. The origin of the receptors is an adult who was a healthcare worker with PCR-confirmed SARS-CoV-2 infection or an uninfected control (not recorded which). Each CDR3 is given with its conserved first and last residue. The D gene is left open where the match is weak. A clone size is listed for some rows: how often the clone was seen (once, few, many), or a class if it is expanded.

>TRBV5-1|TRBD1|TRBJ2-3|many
CASSVTGARGTSTDTQYF
TGCGCCAGCAGCGTGACAGGGGCCCGGGGTACTAGCACAGATACGCAGTATTTT
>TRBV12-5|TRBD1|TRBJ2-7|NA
CASGSRTGQTYEQYF
TGTGCTAGTGGATCCCGGACAGGGCAAACCTACGAGCAGTACTTC
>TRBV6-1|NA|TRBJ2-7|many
CASRELSFEQYF
TGTGCCAGCAGGGAACTCAGTTTCGAGCAGTACTTC
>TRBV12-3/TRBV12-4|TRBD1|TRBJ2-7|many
CASSLDRGGMNEQYF
TGTGCCAGCAGCCTTGACAGGGGCGGAATGAACGAGCAGTACTTC
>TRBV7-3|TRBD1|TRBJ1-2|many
CASSSGTAYGYTF
TGTGCCAGCAGCTCCGGGACAGCGTATGGCTACACCTTC
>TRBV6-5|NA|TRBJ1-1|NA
CASSRMAGLYTEAFF
TGTGCCAGCAGCCGCATGGCTGGATTATACACTGAAGCTTTCTTT
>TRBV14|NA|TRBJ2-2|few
CASSHRSGTDTNTGELFF
TGTGCCAGCAGCCACCGTTCGGGGACGGACACGAACACCGGGGAGCTGTTTTTT
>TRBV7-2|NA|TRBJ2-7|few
CASSLRVGVSYEQYF
TGTGCCAGCAGCCTCCGAGTCGGGGTCTCCTACGAGCAGTACTTC
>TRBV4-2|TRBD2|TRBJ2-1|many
CASSRSGDNEQFF
TGTGCCAGCAGCCGCAGCGGGGACAATGAGCAGTTCTTC
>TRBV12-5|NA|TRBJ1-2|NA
CASGLSTPGPRHYGYTF
TGTGCTAGTGGTTTGTCAACCCCCGGCCCTAGACACTATGGCTACACCTTC
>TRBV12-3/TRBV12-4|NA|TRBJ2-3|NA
CASKEGYTDTQYF
TGTGCCAGCAAAGAGGGATACACAGATACGCAGTATTTT
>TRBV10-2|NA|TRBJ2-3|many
CASDGTAGPTDTQYF
TGCGCCAGCGACGGGACCGCGGGTCCCACAGATACGCAGTATTTT
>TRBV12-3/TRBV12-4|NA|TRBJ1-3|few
CATGGGSGNTIYF
TGTGCCACCGGGGGAGGATCGGGAAACACCATATATTTT
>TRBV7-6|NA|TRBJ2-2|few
CASTTVGASNTGELFF
TGTGCCAGCACCACCGTAGGGGCTTCGAACACCGGGGAGCTGTTTTTT
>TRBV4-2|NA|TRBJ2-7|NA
CVSSQGWGTFYEQYF
TGTGTCAGCAGCCAAGGATGGGGGACCTTTTACGAGCAGTACTTC
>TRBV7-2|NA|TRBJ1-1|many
CASTQRLGPLNTEAFF
TGTGCCAGCACACAACGACTAGGACCCTTGAACACTGAAGCTTTCTTT
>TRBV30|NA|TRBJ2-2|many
CGLGPVRFTNTGELFF
TGTGGCCTCGGGCCGGTCCGTTTCACGAACACCGGGGAGCTGTTTTTT
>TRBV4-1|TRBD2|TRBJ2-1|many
CASSPLDLIAGYNEQFF
TGCGCCAGCAGCCCACTTGACTTAATAGCGGGGTACAATGAGCAGTTCTTC
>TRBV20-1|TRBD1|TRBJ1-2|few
CSATAGQGGGYTF
TGCAGTGCAACCGCAGGACAGGGGGGTGGCTACACCTTC
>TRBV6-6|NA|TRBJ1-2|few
CASSYPQGSFSNYGYTF
TGTGCCAGCAGTTATCCACAGGGCTCTTTTTCTAACTATGGCTACACCTTC
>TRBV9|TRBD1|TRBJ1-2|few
CASSNRTGGRFGYTF
TGTGCCAGCAGCAATAGGACAGGGGGCCGCTTTGGCTACACCTTC
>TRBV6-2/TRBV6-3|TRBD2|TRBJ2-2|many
CASRTSGRVTGELFF
TGTGCCAGCAGGACTAGCGGGAGGGTCACCGGGGAGCTGTTTTTT
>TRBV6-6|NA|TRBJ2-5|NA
CASRLRETQYF
TGTGCCAGCAGACTCCGGGAGACCCAGTACTTC
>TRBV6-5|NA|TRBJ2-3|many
CASRTTGGATDTQYF
TGTGCCAGCAGAACAACAGGGGGGGCCACAGATACGCAGTATTTT
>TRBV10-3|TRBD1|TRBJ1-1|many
CAISEYGQGSEAFF
TGTGCCATCAGTGAGTACGGACAGGGCAGTGAAGCTTTCTTT